The next 27 T cell receptor beta chains were all read from a single sample in a study of shared clonotypes between healthy human individuals (dated by TCRdb to about 2020). The library relied on the immunoSEQ multiplex PCR assay. Entries here come from immuneACCESS through TCRdb and include only in-frame sequences with V and J called. Some clones fail to appear in such tables; in the studies checked, an unresolved V gene covers under half of the shortfall, and the cause of the remainder is unknown. The sample table contains approximately 1.1 million clones; only one count was recorded for about 80% of them. The top ten clones comprise approximately 0.56% of the sample. The sequencing sample was made of memory CD4+ T cells from PBMCs. The cell subset or site label here, explained by the study, means: CD45RA-negative fraction. The receptors shown here come from a man between 18 and 29 years old in good health. Some clones in this sample may be carry-over from other donors' samples.

The chain carries TRBV5-1 and TRBJ2-3; D not resolved. The germline gives CDR1 SGHRS, CDR2 YFSETQ. The germline V and J ends were trimmed by 4 bases and 3 bases, with 12 bases remaining between them. This CDR3 comprises 14 residues. In nucleotides, the CDR3 is TGCGCCAGCAGCCCACCCTTTTTAACAGATACGCAGTATTTT. Translation: CASSPPFLTDTQYF.

The rearrangement links TRBV11-3 to TRBJ2-7; 8 bases are shared with TRBD1. The J segment lost 3 bases and the V segment lost 1 base, leaving 17 bases of the junction unmatched. Germline loops: CDR1 SGHNT, CDR2 YENEEA. The CDR3 has 19 amino acids. The CDR3 sequence: CASSLVGAPGQAFFYEQYF. DNA for the CDR3: TGTGCCAGCAGCTTAGTAGGGGCCCCGGGACAGGCCTTTTTCTACGAGCAGTACTTC.

Comments on this clone: This may be a read error, as it is one base from a much larger clone. The V and J genes are TRBV6-5 and TRBJ1-1; 7 positions agree with TRBD1. V lost 5 bases and J lost 0; bases outside the gene matches: 3. The V gene's germline CDR1 is MNHEY and CDR2 SVGAGI. The CDR3 is 14 residues long. DNA for the CDR3: TGTGCCAGCAGTCCGGGACAGTTGAACACTGAAGCTTTCTTT. Translated: CASSPGQLNTEAFF.

The chain carries TRBV6-5 and TRBJ1-1; a possible D gene is TRBD1 (6 bases). CDR3 length equals 15 residues. CDR1 and CDR2 (germline): MNHEY, SVGAGI. Trimming removed 5 bases from V and 2 bases from J, with 15 bases in between. CDR3: CASSLNWGPNTEAFF. The CDR3 DNA reads TGTGCCAGCAGTCTTAATTGGGGGCCAAACACTGAAGCTTTCTTT.

The chain carries TRBV21-1 and TRBJ1-4; the DNA was not compared with TRBD1, the D call given in the table. TRBV21-1 represents a pseudogene. This CDR3 is 15 amino acids long. The CDR3 here is CASSNFRDKLEKLFF. The CDR3, as DNA: TGTGCCAGCAGCAATTTCCGGGACAAGCTTGAAAAACTGTTTTTT.

The J gene is TRBJ1-1, the V gene TRBV6-4; D perhaps matches TRBD1 (6 bases). This CDR3 region has 13 residues. The V end lost 5 bases, the J end lost 7 bases, and 14 bases lay between the germline ends. Germline assignment: CDR1 MRHNA and CDR2 SNTAGT. Here the CDR3 reads CASSSTGQNEAFF. The DNA of the CDR3 is TGTGCCAGCAGTTCTACAGGGCAGAATGAAGCTTTCTTT.

This clone was recorded only once. The chain uses TRBV30 and TRBJ2-1; D possibly matches TRBD1 or TRBD2 (5 bases each). The CDR3 totals 13 residues. V lost 4 bases to trimming and J lost 5 bases, with 12 bases between them. Germline V lookup: CDR1 GTSNPN, CDR2 SVGIG (reference sequence). The CDR3 spells CAWNRGTDNEQFF. CDR3 DNA sequence: TGTGCCTGGAACCGTGGGACGGACAATGAGCAGTTCTTC.

This clone was counted a single time. This chain uses TRBV7-9 with TRBJ2-3, with TRBD2 matching 8 bases. The CDR3 has 18 residues. With 0 bases clipped from V and 5 bases from J, the junction kept 13 bases outside the gene matches. Germline-derived CDR1 and CDR2 are SEHNR and FQNEAQ (reference sequence). The CDR3 DNA is TGTGCCAGCAGCTTAGCGCAGCTTTTAGCGGGAATGGTAGATACGCAGTATTTT. Its protein is CASSLAQLLAGMVDTQYF.

The rearrangement links TRBV30 to TRBJ2-7; 7 nucleotides match TRBD1. CDR3 length: 12 amino acids. With V trimmed by 8 bases and J by 6 bases, 10 bases remained unmatched. CDR1 and CDR2 (germline): GTSNPN, SVGIG (reference sequence). CDR3 nucleotide sequence: TGTGCCCAGGGCAGGGGGTACGGCGAGCAGTACTTC. Translation gives CAQGRGYGEQYF.

The genes are TRBV7-8 and TRBJ1-2; D might be TRBD1 (5 bases). The V end was cut by 1 base, the J end by 4 bases, with 13 bases between. There are 15 residues in the CDR3. The germline CDR1 and CDR2 sequences are SGHVS and FQNEAQ. The DNA for the CDR3 is TGTGCCAGCAGCTTAGATCTGGGGGTAGGCTATGGCTACACCTTC. Translated, it gives CASSLDLGVGYGYTF.

The chain is built from TRBV5-6 and TRBJ1-1; D gene uncertain. The germline V gene has CDR1 SGHDT and CDR2 YYEEEE. CDR3 size: 13 residues. Trimming shortened V by 0 bases and J by 5 bases, and 8 bases separated the two germline ends. The CDR3 nucleotides read TGTGCCAGCAGCTTGGCGAGGGCGACTGAAGCTTTCTTT. It codes for CASSLARATEAFF.

A word on this clone: This CDR3 is also generated by other DNA sequences in the sample. This chain uses TRBV28 with TRBJ2-7, with 7 bases matching TRBD1. With 6 bases clipped from V and 3 bases from J, the junction kept 8 bases outside the gene matches. Germline lookup yields CDR1 MDHEN and CDR2 SYDVKM. The CDR3 contains 14 residues. The CDR3 loop reads CASSTPGTDYEQYF. The CDR3 DNA sequence: TGTGCCAGCAGCACTCCGGGGACAGACTACGAGCAGTACTTC.

The chain's CDR3 is CASKNSGTEQYF. CDR3 coding DNA: TGTGCCAGCAAAAACAGTGGGACGGAGCAGTACTTC. The chain couples TRBV2 to TRBJ2-7; D may correspond to TRBD1 or TRBD2 (5 bases each). The length of the CDR3 is 12 residues. V lost 7 bases and J lost 7, with 14 bases in between. The germline CDR1 and CDR2 sequences are SNHLY and FYNNEI. Full variable domain (remainder filled in from reference TRBV2 and TRBJ2-7): EPEVTQTPSHQVTQMGQEVILRCVPISNHLYFYWYRQILGQKVEFLVSFYNNEISEKSEIFDDQFSVERPDGSNFTLKIRSTKLEDSAMYFCASKNSGTEQYFGPGTRLTVT.

The CDR3 DNA reads TGTGCCAGCAGCTTTGGGTCGGGGGCGGTCAGCTCCTACGAGCAGTACTTC. Its translation: CASSFGSGAVSSYEQYF. This rearrangement joins TRBV11-2 to TRBJ2-7; possibly TRBD1 or TRBD2 for D (6 bases each). The germline CDR1 and CDR2 sequences are SGHAT and FQNNGV. V was pared by 3 bases and J by 0 bases, with 18 bases between. This CDR3 is built from 17 residues. Together with reference TRBV11-2 and TRBJ2-7, the CDR3 gives the full variable domain: EAGVAQSPRYKIIEKRQSVAFWCNPISGHATLYWYQQILGQGPKLLIQFQNNGVVDDSQLPKDRFSAERLKGVDSTLKIQPAKLEDSAVYLCASSFGSGAVSSYEQYFGPGTRLTVT.

The V and J genes are TRBV5-4 and TRBJ2-3; 8 bases are shared with TRBD2. CDR1 is SGHNT, CDR2 YYREEE, per germline (reference sequence). The V gene end was trimmed by 1 base and the J gene end by 0 bases; junction bases not matched to a gene: 7. The CDR3 consists of 17 residues. The CDR3 nucleotides read TGTGCCAGCAGCTTGAGAAGCGGGGGACCTAGCACAGATACGCAGTATTTT. It codes for CASSLRSGGPSTDTQYF.

The chain employs TRBV30 and TRBJ2-1; D call uncertain. The V and J ends lost 4 bases and 5 bases respectively, with 15 bases between them. The length of the CDR3 is 14 residues. Germline-derived CDR1 and CDR2 are GTSNPN and SVGIG (reference sequence). CDR3: CAWNRIFRDNEQFF. CDR3 nucleotides: TGTGCCTGGAATAGGATCTTCCGAGACAATGAGCAGTTCTTC. Filled out from reference TRBV30 and TRBJ2-1, the complete variable domain reads SQTIHQWPATLVQPVGSPLSLECTVEGTSNPNLYWYRQAAGRGLQLLFYSVGIGQISSEVPQNLSASRPQDRQFILSSKKLLLSDSGFYLCAWNRIFRDNEQFFGPGTRLTVL.

This clone showed up just a few times. The chain is built from TRBV4-3 and TRBJ1-2, with D possibly being TRBD1 (6 bases). Per the germline V gene, CDR1 is LGHNA and CDR2 is YSLEER. Trimming took 0 bases from V and 4 from J, leaving 9 bases between them. This CDR3 contains 14 residues. The CDR3, as DNA: TGCGCCAGCAGCCAAGAAACAGGGATCTATGGCTACACCTTC. This codes for CASSQETGIYGYTF.

This clone has more than one count but fewer than ten. The chain recombines TRBV14 with TRBJ1-1; weak D call: TRBD1 (5 bases). V was pared by 0 bases and J by 10 bases, with 9 bases between. The CDR3 loop spans 12 amino acids. Germline CDR1 reads SGHDN; CDR2 reads FVKESK. CDR3 protein: CASSQDWGRAFF. The CDR3 nucleotides are TGTGCCAGCAGCCAAGATTGGGGCCGAGCTTTCTTT.

The rearrangement joins TRBV29-1 to TRBJ2-7; 8 bases match TRBD2. Germline-derived CDR1 and CDR2 are SQVTM and ANQGSEA. The V gene end was trimmed by 1 base and the J gene end by 6 bases; junction bases not matched to a gene: 2. The CDR3 totals 12 residues. The CDR3 bases are TGCAGCGTTGAAGGTAGCGGGACCGAGCAGTACTTC. It codes for CSVEGSGTEQYF.

For this clone: The same CDR3 can be traced to other DNA sequences in this sample. This rearrangement joins TRBV5-1 to TRBJ2-1; D ambiguous. Trimming took off 0 bases at V and 2 bases at J, with 9 bases between the two ends. Germline values: CDR1 SGHRS, CDR2 YFSETQ. This CDR3 is built from 15 residues. CDR3 coding DNA: TGCGCCAGCAGCTTGGGTGGCGGAACCTACAATGAGCAGTTCTTC. Encoded protein: CASSLGGGTYNEQFF.

The chain joins TRBV5-1 to TRBJ1-2; the D gene is possibly TRBD1 (5 bases). The CDR3 consists of 13 residues. V lost 4 bases and J 8 bases, leaving 15 bases between the germline ends. The V gene's germline CDR1 is SGHRS and CDR2 YFSETQ. CDR3 sequence: CASSQGPQTGYTF. DNA for the CDR3: TGCGCCAGCAGCCAGGGACCGCAAACCGGCTACACCTTC. Complete variable domain (other parts from reference TRBV5-1 and TRBJ1-2): KAGVTQTPRYLIKTRGQQVTLSCSPISGHRSVSWYQQTPGQGLQFLFEYFSETQRNKGNFPGRFSGRQFSNSRSEMNVSTLELGDSALYLCASSQGPQTGYTFGSGTRLTVV.

The rearrangement links TRBV2 to TRBJ2-1; 11 nucleotides line up with TRBD2. This CDR3 has 14 amino acids. Germline-derived CDR1 and CDR2 are SNHLY and FYNNEI. Trimming took 7 bases from V and 7 from J; bases not matched to a gene: 6. Here the CDR3 reads CASTVAGGVNEQFF. The CDR3 coding sequence is TGTGCCAGCACCGTAGCGGGAGGGGTAAATGAGCAGTTCTTC.

This sequence joins TRBV5-3 and TRBJ2-7, with D possibly being TRBD1 (5 bases). TRBV5-3 is identified as an open reading frame with a role that is uncertain. The CDR3 sequence is 17 residues long. V lost 4 bases, J lost 1 base, and 21 bases lay in between. CDR3 protein: CARSAQGRVDSSYEQYF. The DNA for the CDR3 is TGTGCCAGAAGCGCCCAGGGCAGGGTCGACTCATCCTACGAGCAGTACTTC.

V gene TRBV9 combines with J gene TRBJ2-5; TRBD2 matches 14 bases. Germline V gene lookup returns CDR1 SGDLS and CDR2 YYNGEE. The J segment lost 5 bases and the V segment lost 4 bases, leaving 25 bases of the junction unmatched. The CDR3 consists of 22 residues. The CDR3 loop reads CASSLRGSIGTSGRNHAETQYF. The CDR3 coding sequence is TGTGCCAGCAGCCTCAGAGGTAGTATTGGGACTAGCGGGAGAAATCACGCTGAGACCCAGTACTTC.

The chain couples TRBV4-2 to TRBJ2-5; D unresolved. This CDR3 has 16 residues. Germline CDR1 LGHNA, CDR2 YNFKEQ. V lost 4 bases and J lost 4, with 19 bases in between. This CDR3 is CASSRRFESPRETQYF. CDR3 DNA: TGTGCCAGCAGCCGCCGTTTCGAGAGTCCGAGAGAGACCCAGTACTTC.

The rearrangement uses TRBV4-1 and TRBJ1-2; a possible D gene is TRBD1 (6 bases). The CDR3 extends over 14 amino acids. With 1 base removed from V and 2 bases from J, the gap between germline ends came to 8 bases. Germline CDR1 reads MGHRA; CDR2 reads YSYEKL. The CDR3 DNA follows: TGCGCCAGCAGCCAAGCCACAGGGAACTATGGCTACACCTTC. Translating it yields CASSQATGNYGYTF.

The V and J genes are TRBV30 and TRBJ1-6; TRBD1 aligns across 10 bases. Germline lookup yields CDR1 GTSNPN and CDR2 SVGIG (reference sequence). The CDR3 sequence is 15 residues long. V trimming: 3 bases; J trimming: 8 bases; junction bases outside the gene matches: 7. As DNA, the CDR3 is TGTGCCTGGAGGTTTCGGACAGGGGGTTATTCACCCCTCCACTTT. This encodes CAWRFRTGGYSPLHF.